One and the same sample provided the 4 T cell receptor beta chains below, sequenced in a study of PD-1 blockade in classical Hodgkin lymphoma. All patients experienced relapse after autologous stem cell transplantation, and brentuximab vedotin exposure was variable. Assay: immunoSEQ multiplex PCR; the TCRdb copy retains only in-frame clones and omits some. Counted here are about 58,000 clones, roughly 90% occurring once; the ten biggest clones make up roughly 10%. The specimen comprised peripheral blood mononuclear cells (PBMCs), sampled before the second cycle of nivolumab. All receptors derive from a human donor with classical Hodgkin lymphoma.

The chain uses TRBV30 and TRBJ2-1; a possible D gene is TRBD1 (6 bases). V gave up 4 bases and J gave up 0 bases, with 13 bases separating them. The germline V gene has CDR1 GTSNPN and CDR2 SVGIG (reference sequence). This CDR3 contains 15 residues. CDR3 nucleotide sequence: TGTGCCTGGACTCGGGACACCTTCTCCTACAATGAGCAGTTCTTC. Translated, it gives CAWTRDTFSYNEQFF.

This clone came up once. The V gene is TRBV16, the J gene TRBJ1-1, with D uncertain. The CDR3 covers 12 residues. Trimming took 2 bases from V and 6 from J, leaving 7 bases between them. CDR1 and CDR2 (germline): KGHSY, FQNENV. The CDR3 is CASSQAGAEAFF. In DNA form, the CDR3 reads TGTGCCAGCAGCCAAGCGGGAGCTGAAGCTTTCTTT.

This clone turned up a few times. Here the CDR3 DNA reads TGTGCCAGCAGCGGAGACAGGGGGCGAGCGAACACTGAAGCTTTCTTT. Its translation is CASSGDRGRANTEAFF. The chain combines TRBV5-6 with TRBJ1-1; 10 bases match TRBD1. The CDR3 spans 16 residues. Germline CDR1 SGHDT, CDR2 YYEEEE. V dropped 4 bases and J dropped 1; count of bases not matched to a gene: 7.

V gene TRBV4-1 combines with J gene TRBJ1-5; TRBD1 might be the D (5 bases). Germline assignment: CDR1 MGHRA and CDR2 YSYEKL. The CDR3 runs to 17 residues. V lost 4 bases to trimming and J lost 6 bases, with 22 bases between them. CDR3 sequence reads: CASSRRGGEEGIQPQHF. CDR3 sequence (DNA): TGCGCCAGCAGCCGTCGGGGGGGGGAAGAGGGAATTCAGCCCCAGCATTTT.